This is a list of T cell receptor beta chains from one sample in a study of blood T cell repertoires in COVID-19. Repertoires were generated with immunoSEQ multiplex PCR, while TCRdb's copy carries only in-frame clones and drops some. Of about 320,000 clones detected, nearly 90% appear once; the ten largest clones hold 8.5% to 14%. The sample comprised peripheral blood. These receptors all come from a woman aged 30 to 39 with COVID-19, enrolled during active disease. The CDR3 runs from the conserved cysteine through the conserved F or W. The D gene is left open where the match is weak. Some rows have no size entry. The others give once, few or many, or a class for an expanded clone.

j_gene,v_gene,abundance,d_gene,CDR3aa,CDR3nt
TRBJ2-2,TRBV5-4,NA,TRBD2,CASTNRGGWDTGELFF,TGTGCCAGCACCAATCGGGGGGGCTGGGACACCGGGGAGCTGTTTTTT
TRBJ1-2,TRBV7-8,NA,NA,CASSPLQRQANYGYTF,TGTGCCAGCAGCCCCCTCCAGCGTCAAGCTAACTATGGCTACACCTTC
TRBJ1-2,TRBV6-5,many,NA,CASSPQGWGYTF,TGTGCCAGCAGTCCACAGGGATGGGGCTACACCTTC
TRBJ1-2,TRBV29-1,NA,NA,CSVDRGGYGYTF,TGCAGCGTTGACAGGGGCGGCTATGGCTACACCTTC
TRBJ1-1,TRBV29-1,NA,NA,CSAPSLLNTEAFF,TGCAGCGCCCCTTCCCTTTTGAACACTGAAGCTTTCTTT
TRBJ2-1,TRBV16,NA,NA,CASSQSRGNDEQFF,TGTGCCAGCAGCCAATCGCGGGGCAACGATGAGCAGTTCTTC
TRBJ1-3,TRBV9,once,NA,CASSVRQVASGNTIYF,TGTGCCAGCAGCGTACGACAGGTCGCCTCTGGAAACACCATATATTTT
TRBJ1-6,TRBV5-1,NA,NA,CASSAGSGRESPLHF,TGCGCCAGCAGCGCGGGGTCGGGGAGAGAGTCACCCCTCCACTTT
TRBJ2-7,TRBV11-2,NA,TRBD1,CASSPQQGWDYEQYF,TGTGCCAGCAGCCCCCAACAGGGGTGGGACTACGAGCAGTACTTC
TRBJ1-5,TRBV6-5,NA,TRBD1,CASSSGTVSNQPQHF,TGTGCCAGCAGTTCCGGGACAGTTAGCAATCAGCCCCAGCATTTT
TRBJ1-2,TRBV27,NA,NA,CASSLRRQAYGYTF,TGTGCCAGCAGTTTACGTAGGCAGGCCTATGGCTACACCTTC
TRBJ2-7,TRBV7-9,NA,NA,CASRLGAGEQYF,TGTGCCAGCAGGTTGGGGGCTGGGGAGCAGTACTTC
TRBJ1-5,TRBV12-3/TRBV12-4,few,NA,CASSSGGGQPQHF,TGTGCCAGCAGCTCCGGGGGAGGACAGCCCCAGCATTTT
TRBJ1-2,TRBV2,NA,NA,CAVSRGNSRWDTF,TGTGCCGTGAGCCGGGGAAACAGTCGATGGGACACCTTC
TRBJ1-1,TRBV7-9,NA,NA,CASSQGGTEAFF,TGTGCCAGCAGCCAGGGCGGCACTGAAGCTTTCTTT
TRBJ2-7,TRBV10-2,NA,NA,CAITKGSEYEQYF,TGCGCCATTACGAAGGGGTCGGAGTACGAGCAGTACTTC
TRBJ2-7,TRBV6-5,NA,NA,CASSYFGAYEQYF,TGTGCCAGCAGTTATTTCGGTGCCTACGAGCAGTACTTC
TRBJ2-4,TRBV10-3,NA,NA,CAIRGDSLAKNIQYF,TGTGCCATCAGAGGGGACTCATTAGCCAAAAACATTCAGTACTTC
TRBJ2-7,TRBV5-1,few,TRBD1,CASSLTGVNEQYF,TGCGCCAGCAGCTTGACAGGGGTCAACGAGCAGTACTTC
TRBJ1-2,TRBV4-1,NA,TRBD1,CASSPTGTGHYGYTF,TGCGCCAGCAGCCCCACCGGGACAGGTCACTATGGCTACACCTTC
TRBJ2-5,TRBV5-1,NA,NA,CASSPGEQETQYF,TGCGCCAGCAGCCCGGGGGAGCAAGAGACCCAGTACTTC
TRBJ2-3,TRBV19,NA,TRBD1,CASRPPGTGVDTQYF,TGTGCCAGTAGGCCCCCCGGGACAGGGGTAGATACGCAGTATTTT
TRBJ1-2,TRBV10-3,few,NA,CAISELAGYYGYTF,TGTGCCATCAGTGAACTTGCGGGGTACTATGGCTACACCTTC
TRBJ1-1,TRBV9,NA,NA,CASSPGGVNTEAFF,TGTGCCAGCAGCCCTGGGGGGGTGAACACTGAAGCTTTCTTT
TRBJ2-3,TRBV9,NA,NA,CASNAAVSTDTQYF,TGTGCCAGCAACGCGGCGGTGAGCACAGATACGCAGTATTTT
TRBJ2-2,TRBV21-1,few,NA,CASSKAGGQGLVSTGELFF,TGTGCCAGCAGCAAAGCGGGGGGACAGGGTTTGGTTAGCACCGGGGAGCTGTTTTTT
TRBJ1-2,TRBV2,NA,TRBD1,CASSLRTGRDYGYTF,TGTGCCAGCAGTCTTAGGACAGGTCGGGACTATGGCTACACCTTC
TRBJ1-6,TRBV3-1/TRBV3-2,NA,TRBD1,CASSQVVETGNSPLHF,TGTGCCAGCAGCCAAGTAGTAGAGACAGGGAATTCACCCCTCCACTTT
TRBJ1-1,TRBV5-1,NA,NA,CASSLKGHSNTEAFF,TGCGCCAGCAGCCTGAAGGGACACTCAAACACTGAAGCTTTCTTT